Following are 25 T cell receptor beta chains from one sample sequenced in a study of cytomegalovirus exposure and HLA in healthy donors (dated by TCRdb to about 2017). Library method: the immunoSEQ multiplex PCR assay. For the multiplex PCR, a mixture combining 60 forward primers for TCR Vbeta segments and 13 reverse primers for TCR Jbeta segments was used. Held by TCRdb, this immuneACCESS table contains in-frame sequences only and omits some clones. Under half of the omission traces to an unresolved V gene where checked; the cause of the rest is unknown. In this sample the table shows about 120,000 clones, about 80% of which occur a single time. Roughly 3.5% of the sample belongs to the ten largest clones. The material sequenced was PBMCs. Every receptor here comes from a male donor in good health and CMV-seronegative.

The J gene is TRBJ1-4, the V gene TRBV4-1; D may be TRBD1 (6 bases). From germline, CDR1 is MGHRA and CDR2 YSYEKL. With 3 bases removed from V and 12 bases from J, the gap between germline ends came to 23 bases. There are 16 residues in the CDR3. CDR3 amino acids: CASSQANTGKMGQLFF. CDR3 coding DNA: TGCGCCAGCAGCCAGGCCAATACAGGGAAGATGGGCCAACTGTTTTTT.

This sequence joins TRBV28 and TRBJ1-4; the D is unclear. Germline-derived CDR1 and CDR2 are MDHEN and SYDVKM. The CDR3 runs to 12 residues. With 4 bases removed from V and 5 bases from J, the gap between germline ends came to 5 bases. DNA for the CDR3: TGTGCCAGCAGTTCCATCAATGAAAAACTGTTTTTT. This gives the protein CASSSINEKLFF.

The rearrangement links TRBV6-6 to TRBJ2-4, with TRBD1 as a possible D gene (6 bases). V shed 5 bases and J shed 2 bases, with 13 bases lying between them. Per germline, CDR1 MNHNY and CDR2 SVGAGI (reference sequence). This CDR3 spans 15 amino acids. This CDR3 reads CASSTTGTPKNIQYF. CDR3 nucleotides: TGTGCCAGCAGTACCACCGGGACACCCAAAAACATTCAGTACTTC.

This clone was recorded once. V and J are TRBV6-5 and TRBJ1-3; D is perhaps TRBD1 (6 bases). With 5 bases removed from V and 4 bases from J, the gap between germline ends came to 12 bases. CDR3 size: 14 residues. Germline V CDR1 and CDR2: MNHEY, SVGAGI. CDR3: CASSEPTGGNTIYF. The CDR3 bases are TGTGCCAGCAGTGAACCTACAGGGGGAAACACCATATATTTT.

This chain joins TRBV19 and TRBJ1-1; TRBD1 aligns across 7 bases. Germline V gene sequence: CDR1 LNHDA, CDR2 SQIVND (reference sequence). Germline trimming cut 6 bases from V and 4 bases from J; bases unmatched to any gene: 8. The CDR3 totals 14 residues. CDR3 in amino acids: CASSPRQGVTEAFF. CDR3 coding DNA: TGTGCCAGTAGCCCTCGACAGGGCGTCACTGAAGCTTTCTTT.

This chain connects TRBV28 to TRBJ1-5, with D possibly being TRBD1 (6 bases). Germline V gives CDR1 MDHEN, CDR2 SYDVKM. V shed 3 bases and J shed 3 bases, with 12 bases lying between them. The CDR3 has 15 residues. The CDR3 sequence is CASSFLDSHNQPQHF. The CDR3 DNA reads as TGTGCCAGCAGTTTTCTGGACAGCCACAATCAGCCCCAGCATTTT.

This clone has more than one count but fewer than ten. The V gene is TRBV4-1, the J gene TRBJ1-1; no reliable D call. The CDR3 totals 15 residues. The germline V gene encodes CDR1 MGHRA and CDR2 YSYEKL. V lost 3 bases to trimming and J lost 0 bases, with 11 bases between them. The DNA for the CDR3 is TGCGCCAGCAGCCAGACTCGTAACATGAACACTGAAGCTTTCTTT. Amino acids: CASSQTRNMNTEAFF.

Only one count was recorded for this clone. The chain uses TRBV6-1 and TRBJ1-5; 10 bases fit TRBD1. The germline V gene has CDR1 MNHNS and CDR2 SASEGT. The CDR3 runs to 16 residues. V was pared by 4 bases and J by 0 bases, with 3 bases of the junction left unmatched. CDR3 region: CASSGGQGYSNQPQHF. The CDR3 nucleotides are TGTGCCAGCAGTGGGGGACAGGGGTATAGCAATCAGCCCCAGCATTTT.

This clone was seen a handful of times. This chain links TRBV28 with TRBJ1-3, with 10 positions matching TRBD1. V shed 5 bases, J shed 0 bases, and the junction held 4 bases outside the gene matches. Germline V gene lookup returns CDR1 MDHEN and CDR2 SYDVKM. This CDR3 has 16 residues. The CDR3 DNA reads TGTGCCAGCAGTCCGACAGGGGGCGCCTCTGGAAACACCATATATTTT. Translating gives CASSPTGGASGNTIYF. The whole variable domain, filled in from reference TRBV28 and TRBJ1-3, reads DVKVTQSSRYLVKRTGEKVFLECVQDMDHENMFWYRQDPGLGLRLIYFSYDVKMKEKGDIPEGYSVSREKKERFSLILESASTNQTSMYLCASSPTGGASGNTIYFGEGSWLTVV.

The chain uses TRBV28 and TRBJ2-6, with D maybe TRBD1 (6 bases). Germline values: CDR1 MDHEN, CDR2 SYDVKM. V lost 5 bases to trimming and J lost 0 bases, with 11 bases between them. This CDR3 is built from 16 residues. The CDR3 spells CASSSDRHSGANVLTF. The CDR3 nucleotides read TGTGCCAGCAGTAGCGACAGGCACTCTGGGGCCAACGTCCTGACTTTC.

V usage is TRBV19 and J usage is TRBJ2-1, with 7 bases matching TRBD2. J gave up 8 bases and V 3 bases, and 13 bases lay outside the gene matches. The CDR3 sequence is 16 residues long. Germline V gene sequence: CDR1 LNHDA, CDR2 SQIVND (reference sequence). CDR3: CASSIRGGGYVDEQFF. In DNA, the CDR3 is TGTGCCAGTAGTATCCGCGGGGGAGGGTATGTTGATGAGCAGTTCTTC.

CDR3 sequence (DNA): TGTGCCAGCACCCCGGGGTCGGGCACCGGGGAGCTGTTTTTT. Amino acids: CASTPGSGTGELFF. The rearrangement links TRBV5-6 to TRBJ2-2; D possibly corresponds to TRBD2 (5 bases). Trimming cost V 6 bases and J 4 bases, with 13 bases left between them. The CDR3 loop spans 14 amino acids. Germline V CDR1 and CDR2: SGHDT, YYEEEE. The full variable domain, rest sourced from reference TRBV5-6 and TRBJ2-2, is DAGVTQSPTHLIKTRGQQVTLRCSPKSGHDTVSWYQQALGQGPQFIFQYYEEEERQRGNFPDRFSGHQFPNYSSELNVNALLLGDSALYLCASTPGSGTGELFFGEGSRLTVL.

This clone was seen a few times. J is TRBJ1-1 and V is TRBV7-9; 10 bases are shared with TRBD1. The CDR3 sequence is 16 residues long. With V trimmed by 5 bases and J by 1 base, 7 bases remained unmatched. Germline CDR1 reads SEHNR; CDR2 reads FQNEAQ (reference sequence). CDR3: CASSPGDRGPNTEAFF. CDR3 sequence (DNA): TGTGCCAGCAGCCCCGGGGACAGGGGACCGAACACTGAAGCTTTCTTT.

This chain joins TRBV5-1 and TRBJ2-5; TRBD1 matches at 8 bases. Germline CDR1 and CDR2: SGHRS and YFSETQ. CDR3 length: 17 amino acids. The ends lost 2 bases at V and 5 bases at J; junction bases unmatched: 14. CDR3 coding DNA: TGCGCCAGCAGCTTTTCCCGACAGGGGCTAGGTCGGGAGACCCAGTACTTC. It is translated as CASSFSRQGLGRETQYF.

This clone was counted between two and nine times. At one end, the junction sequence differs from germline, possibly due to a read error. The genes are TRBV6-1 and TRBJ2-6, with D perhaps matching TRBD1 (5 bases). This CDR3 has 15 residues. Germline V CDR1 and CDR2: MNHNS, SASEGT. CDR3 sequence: CASSEHSSGANGLTF. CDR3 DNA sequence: TGTGCCAGCAGTGAACACAGCTCTGGGGCCAACGGCCTGACTTTC.

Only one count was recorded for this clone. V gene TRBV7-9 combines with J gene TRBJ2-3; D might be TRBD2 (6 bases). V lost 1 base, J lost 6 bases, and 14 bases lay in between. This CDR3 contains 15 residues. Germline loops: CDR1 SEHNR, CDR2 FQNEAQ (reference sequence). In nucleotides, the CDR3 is TGTGCCAGCAGCTTAGACGCGGGGAAGCGTGATACGCAGTATTTT. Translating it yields CASSLDAGKRDTQYF.

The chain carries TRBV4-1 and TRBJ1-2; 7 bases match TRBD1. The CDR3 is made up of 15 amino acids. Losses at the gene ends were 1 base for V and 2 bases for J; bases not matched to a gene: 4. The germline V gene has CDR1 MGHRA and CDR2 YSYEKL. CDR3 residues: CASSQGPGGNYGYTF. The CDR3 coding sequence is TGCGCCAGCAGCCAAGGGCCAGGGGGAAACTATGGCTACACCTTC.

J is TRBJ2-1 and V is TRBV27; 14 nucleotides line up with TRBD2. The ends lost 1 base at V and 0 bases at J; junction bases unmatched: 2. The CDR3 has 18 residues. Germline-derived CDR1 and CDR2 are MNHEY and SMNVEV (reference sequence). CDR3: CASSLWGLAGASYNEQFF. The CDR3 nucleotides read TGTGCCAGCAGTTTATGGGGACTAGCGGGAGCCTCCTACAATGAGCAGTTCTTC.

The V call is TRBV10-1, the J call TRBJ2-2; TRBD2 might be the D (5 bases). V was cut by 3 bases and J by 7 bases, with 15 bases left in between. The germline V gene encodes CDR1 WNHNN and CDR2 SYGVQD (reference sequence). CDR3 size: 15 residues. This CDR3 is CASSDGDPINGELFF. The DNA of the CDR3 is TGCGCCAGCAGTGACGGGGATCCAATAAACGGGGAGCTGTTTTTT.

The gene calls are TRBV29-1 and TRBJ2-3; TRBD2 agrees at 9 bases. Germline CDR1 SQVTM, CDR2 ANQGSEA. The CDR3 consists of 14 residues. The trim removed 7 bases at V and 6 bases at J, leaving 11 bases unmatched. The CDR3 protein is CSALAGVEVDTQYF. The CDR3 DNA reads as TGCAGCGCCTTAGCGGGAGTAGAAGTCGATACGCAGTATTTT.

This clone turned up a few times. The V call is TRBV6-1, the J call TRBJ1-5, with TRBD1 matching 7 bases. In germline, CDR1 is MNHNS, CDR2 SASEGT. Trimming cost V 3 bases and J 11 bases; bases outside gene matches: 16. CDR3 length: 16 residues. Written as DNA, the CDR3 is TGTGCCAGCAGTGAGGACAGGATGGGAATGCGGCTGGCCCAGCATTTT. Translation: CASSEDRMGMRLAQHF.

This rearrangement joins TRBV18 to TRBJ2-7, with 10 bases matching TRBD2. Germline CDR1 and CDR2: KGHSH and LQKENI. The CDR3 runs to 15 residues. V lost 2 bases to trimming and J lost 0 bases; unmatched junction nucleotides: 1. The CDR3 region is CASSPSSGSSYEQYF. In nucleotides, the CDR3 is TGTGCCAGCTCACCATCTAGCGGGAGCTCCTACGAGCAGTACTTC.

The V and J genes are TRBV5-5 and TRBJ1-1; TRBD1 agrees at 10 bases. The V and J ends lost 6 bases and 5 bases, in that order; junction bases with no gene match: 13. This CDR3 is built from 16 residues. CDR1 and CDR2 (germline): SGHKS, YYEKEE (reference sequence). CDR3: CASKRTGTGVGTEAFF. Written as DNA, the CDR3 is TGTGCCAGCAAACGAACCGGGACAGGGGTGGGTACTGAAGCTTTCTTT.

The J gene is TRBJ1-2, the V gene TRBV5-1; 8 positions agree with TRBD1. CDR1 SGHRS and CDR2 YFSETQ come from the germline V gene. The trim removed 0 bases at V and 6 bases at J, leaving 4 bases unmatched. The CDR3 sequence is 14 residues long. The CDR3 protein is CASSLVRQGHGYTF. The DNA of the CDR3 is TGCGCCAGCAGCTTGGTGAGACAGGGGCATGGCTACACCTTC.

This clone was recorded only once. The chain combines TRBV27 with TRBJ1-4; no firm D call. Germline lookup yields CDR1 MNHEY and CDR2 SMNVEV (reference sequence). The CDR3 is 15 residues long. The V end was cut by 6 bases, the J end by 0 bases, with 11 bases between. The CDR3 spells CASSSPGTTNEKLFF. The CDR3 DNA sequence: TGTGCCAGCAGCTCGCCCGGGACAACTAATGAAAAACTGTTTTTT.